One and the same sample provided the 18 T cell receptor beta chains below, sequenced in a study of shared clonotypes between healthy human individuals. Clones were read by immunoSEQ multiplex PCR, and TCRdb kept only the in-frame ones, dropping some. This sample carries some 530,000 clones, around 80% of them seen once, and the ten largest clones take 12%. The source material was PBMCs. These TCRs come from a woman between 40 and 55 years old in good health. Some clones in this sample may be carry-over from other donors' samples.

This clone was recorded a few times. The V and J genes are TRBV13 and TRBJ2-7; weak D call: TRBD1 (6 bases). Trimming left V 5 bases short and J 1 base short, with 21 bases between. The germline gives CDR1 PRHDT, CDR2 FYEKMQ (reference sequence). This CDR3 spans 17 amino acids. CDR3 in amino acids: CASSLRPNRDKSYEQYF. The CDR3 DNA reads as TGTGCCAGCAGCCTCAGACCCAACAGGGACAAATCCTACGAGCAGTACTTC.

The chain carries TRBV11-2 and TRBJ1-4; 9 bases align to TRBD1. This CDR3 has 15 amino acids. The V and J ends lost 4 bases and 7 bases, in that order; junction bases with no gene match: 7. The germline CDR1 and CDR2 sequences are SGHAT and FQNNGV. CDR3 DNA: TGTGCCAGCAGCTCCAACAGGGGGCGTACTGAAAAACTGTTTTTT. Translating it yields CASSSNRGRTEKLFF.

The chain uses TRBV7-8 and TRBJ1-2, with D unclear. This CDR3 spans 14 amino acids. The V gene's germline CDR1 is SGHVS and CDR2 FQNEAQ. Deletions cut 1 base from V and 0 bases from J, with 6 bases between. CDR3 coding DNA: TGTGCCAGCAGCTTAGACACGGCTAACTATGGCTACACCTTC. It translates to CASSLDTANYGYTF.

This clone has just a few counts. The sample holds other DNA sequences that translate to the same CDR3. The chain recombines TRBV11-2 with TRBJ2-2; D gene ambiguous. Between the trimmed V and J ends, which lost 3 bases and 2 bases, there was a span of 1 base. This CDR3 region has 12 residues. Germline V lookup: CDR1 SGHAT, CDR2 FQNNGV. The CDR3 spells CASSFNTGELFF. Written as DNA, the CDR3 is TGTGCCAGCAGCTTCAACACCGGGGAGCTGTTTTTT.

The chain links TRBV5-1 to TRBJ2-7; D might be TRBD1 (6 bases). Per germline, CDR1 SGHRS and CDR2 YFSETQ. V was shortened by 1 base and J by 5 bases, with 13 bases between the two germline ends. The CDR3 is 14 residues long. CDR3 DNA sequence: TGCGCCAGCAGCTTGACAGGGCGAATCAACGAGCAGTACTTC. This encodes CASSLTGRINEQYF.

The chain combines TRBV7-9 with TRBJ1-1; tentatively, D is TRBD1 (5 bases). CDR3 length equals 16 residues. The germline gives CDR1 SEHNR, CDR2 FQNEAQ (reference sequence). V lost 0 bases to trimming and J lost 0 bases, with 11 bases between them. The CDR3 loop is CASSLAAGKMNTEAFF. The CDR3 DNA sequence: TGTGCCAGCAGCTTAGCGGCAGGGAAAATGAACACTGAAGCTTTCTTT.

The V and J genes are TRBV19 and TRBJ2-1, with 12 bases that match TRBD1. Trimming took 6 bases from V and 9 from J; bases not matched to a gene: 9. CDR3 length: 15 residues. The germline V gene encodes CDR1 LNHDA and CDR2 SQIVND (reference sequence). The CDR3 here is CASSNRDRGLGEQFF. CDR3 bases: TGTGCCAGTAGCAACCGGGACAGGGGGCTAGGTGAGCAGTTCTTC.

The rearrangement uses TRBV7-3 and TRBJ2-1; tentative D call: TRBD2 (6 bases). Between the trimmed V and J ends, which lost 1 base and 10 bases, there was a span of 23 bases. CDR3 length equals 17 residues. Germline V gene data show CDR1 as SGHTA and CDR2 as FQGTGA. As DNA, the CDR3 is TGTGCCAGCAGCTTAAAGGAGGGGCCAGGACTTTCCGCCGAGCAGTTCTTC. Translating it yields CASSLKEGPGLSAEQFF.

About this clone: Distinct nucleotide sequences in the sample also encode this CDR3. This CDR3 is CASSPRQGTNEKLFF. CDR3 in DNA: TGTGCCAGCAGCCCACGACAGGGAACTAATGAAAAACTGTTTTTT. V gene TRBV11-2 combines with J gene TRBJ1-4; TRBD1 agrees at 7 bases. J lost 1 base, V lost 5 bases, and 4 bases had no gene match. The CDR3 has 15 residues. Germline values: CDR1 SGHAT, CDR2 FQNNGV.

The chain uses TRBV6-4 and TRBJ1-4; maybe TRBD1 (5 bases). Germline CDR1 MRHNA, CDR2 SNTAGT. The germline V and J ends were trimmed by 7 bases and 8 bases, with 11 bases remaining between them. The CDR3 spans 12 residues. The chain's CDR3 is CASIPDTEKLFF. The CDR3 DNA sequence: TGTGCCAGCATTCCGGACACAGAAAAACTGTTTTTT.

The gene calls are TRBV28 and TRBJ2-7; unclear D gene. The V gene's germline CDR1 is MDHEN and CDR2 SYDVKM. Trimming shortened V by 9 bases and J by 2 bases, and 8 bases separated the two germline ends. This CDR3 contains 11 residues. The CDR3 is CASGRTYEQYF. The CDR3 coding sequence is TGTGCCAGTGGCCGGACCTACGAGCAGTACTTC.

With respect to this clone: A far larger clone is off by one base, so a read error is likely. The chain has TRBV28 and TRBJ1-1, with D hard to call. The V end was cut by 7 bases, the J end by 5 bases, with 20 bases between. Germline CDR1 and CDR2: MDHEN and SYDVKM. This CDR3 region has 15 residues. DNA of the CDR3: TGTGCCAGCAATACCCCGTTCCAGGAGCGTACTGAAGCTTTCTTT. Protein product: CASNTPFQERTEAFF. The whole variable domain, remainder taken from reference TRBV28 and TRBJ1-1, is DVKVTQSSRYLVKRTGEKVFLECVQDMDHENMFWYRQDPGLGLRLIYFSYDVKMKEKGDIPEGYSVSREKKERFSLILESASTNQTSMYLCASNTPFQERTEAFFGQGTRLTVV.

V gene TRBV4-2 combines with J gene TRBJ2-7; TRBD2 matches 7 bases. This CDR3 has 15 amino acids. CDR1 is LGHNA and CDR2 is YNFKEQ in the germline V gene. V gave up 1 base and J gave up 1 base; unmatched junction bases: 4. CDR3 loop: CASSQGASGSYEQYF. CDR3 DNA sequence: TGTGCCAGCAGCCAAGGGGCTAGCGGATCCTACGAGCAGTACTTC.

The V call is TRBV28, the J call TRBJ2-1; 7 bases align to TRBD2. The CDR3 is made up of 14 amino acids. With V trimmed by 8 bases and J by 7 bases, 11 bases remained unmatched. Germline V lookup: CDR1 MDHEN, CDR2 SYDVKM. The CDR3 nucleotides read TGTGCCAGCCTACGGACCGGGACTAAGAATGAGCAGTTCTTC. It encodes CASLRTGTKNEQFF.

The V gene is TRBV28, the J gene TRBJ2-7, with D possibly matching TRBD2 (5 bases). CDR1 MDHEN and CDR2 SYDVKM come from the germline V gene. The CDR3 covers 11 residues. Between the trimmed V and J ends, which lost 10 bases and 9 bases, there was a span of 16 bases. Here the CDR3 DNA reads TGTGCCACCCTCGGGGAGAGGAGGCAGTACTTC. Translating gives CATLGERRQYF.

The CDR3 nucleotides are TGTGCCAGCAGCTTAGCTACAAGGACAGGGGATGGCTACACCTTC. This translates into CASSLATRTGDGYTF. The V call is TRBV7-2, the J call TRBJ1-2; 9 positions agree with TRBD1. The J segment lost 6 bases and the V segment lost 0 bases, leaving 5 bases of the junction unmatched. CDR1 is SGHTA, CDR2 FQGNSA, per germline. There are 15 residues in the CDR3.

Here the CDR3 reads CASSLVGRDAYF. The CDR3 nucleotides read TGTGCCAGCAGTTTAGTAGGACGAGATGCGTACTTC. This chain uses TRBV28 with TRBJ2-7; D remains ambiguous. V was pared by 2 bases and J by 12 bases, with 14 bases between. The germline V gene has CDR1 MDHEN and CDR2 SYDVKM. This CDR3 has 12 amino acids.

The chain is built from TRBV15 and TRBJ2-4; 8 bases line up with TRBD1. Germline V gene data show CDR1 as LNHNV and CDR2 as YYDKDF (reference sequence). V trimming: 2 bases; J trimming: 6 bases; junction bases outside the gene matches: 12. CDR3 length equals 17 residues. The CDR3 DNA is TGTGCCACCAGCAGAACCAGGGACAGGCCGGCGGGAAACATTCAGTACTTC. Its translation is CATSRTRDRPAGNIQYF.